This T cell receptor beta chain was identified in a study of cytomegalovirus exposure and HLA in healthy donors. Overall study context: In a previous analysis, approximately 110 million unique TCR beta sequences were found from some 180 million T cells. Study-level points and caveats: Several V segments, TRBV6-2 and TRBV6-3 among them, could not be told apart and were dropped. The study reported that TCR beta sequences accurately predicted HLA-A and HLA-B alleles in most subjects. Immune exposure data for these donors was limited to CMV serostatus.

A multiplex PCR was run with 60 Vbeta primers and 13 Jbeta primers. Repertoires were generated with immunoSEQ multiplex PCR, while TCRdb's copy carries only in-frame clones and drops some. This sample carries around 280,000 clones, about 90% of them seen once, and the ten largest clones take roughly 2.1%. CDR3 length: 14 amino acids. The germline V gene has CDR1 SNHLY and CDR2 FYNNEI. With 8 bases removed from V and 1 base from J, the gap between germline ends came to 12 bases. A word on this clone: Its cognate antigen is unknown.

Specimen: PBMCs. This chain uses TRBV2 with TRBJ1-5; tentatively, D is TRBD1 (5 bases). The sequence came from a woman aged 18-29 years in good health and CMV-seronegative. CDR3 protein: CASLGGGSNQPQHF. The CDR3 nucleotides read TGTGCCAGCCTTGGTGGGGGGAGCAATCAGCCCCAGCATTTT.